This record looks at one T cell receptor (beta chain) sequence and its context. These data originate in a study of Tregs in tolerant kidney transplant recipients. The ends lost 4 bases at V and 7 bases at J; junction bases unmatched: 6. Germline CDR1 reads SSHAT; CDR2 reads FNYEAQ (reference sequence). The CDR3 consists of 14 residues. Profiling relied on immunoSEQ multiplex PCR, and the TCRdb table lists in-frame clones only, not all of them. Counted here are 240,000 or so clones, roughly 84% occurring once; the ten biggest clones make up around 0.68%. What was sequenced was CD4+ T cells from blood. The TCR originated in a human donor in good health. The J gene is TRBJ2-1, the V gene TRBV7-7, with 8 bases aligning to TRBD2. The chain's CDR3 is CASSSAGANNEQFF. The DNA for the CDR3 is TGTGCCAGCAGCTCAGCGGGAGCGAATAATGAGCAGTTCTTC.